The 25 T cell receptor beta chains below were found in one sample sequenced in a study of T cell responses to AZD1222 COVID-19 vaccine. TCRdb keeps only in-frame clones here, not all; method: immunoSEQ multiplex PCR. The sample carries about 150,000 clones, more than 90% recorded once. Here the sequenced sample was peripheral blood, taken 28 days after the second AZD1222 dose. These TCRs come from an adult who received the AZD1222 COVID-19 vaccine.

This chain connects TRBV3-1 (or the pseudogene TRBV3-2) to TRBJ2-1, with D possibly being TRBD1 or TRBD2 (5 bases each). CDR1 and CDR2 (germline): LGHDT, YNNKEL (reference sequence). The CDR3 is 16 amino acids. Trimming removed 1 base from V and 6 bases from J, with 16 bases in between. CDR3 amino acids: CASSQGFRAGLNEQFF. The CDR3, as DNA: TGTGCCAGCAGCCAAGGATTCAGGGCTGGACTCAATGAGCAGTTCTTC.

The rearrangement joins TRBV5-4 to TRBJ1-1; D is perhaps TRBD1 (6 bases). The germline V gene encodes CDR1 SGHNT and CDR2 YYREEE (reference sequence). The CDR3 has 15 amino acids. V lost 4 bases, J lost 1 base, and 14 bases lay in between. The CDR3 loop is CASSQHGQQNTEAFF. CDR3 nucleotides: TGTGCCAGCAGCCAACATGGACAGCAGAACACTGAAGCTTTCTTT.

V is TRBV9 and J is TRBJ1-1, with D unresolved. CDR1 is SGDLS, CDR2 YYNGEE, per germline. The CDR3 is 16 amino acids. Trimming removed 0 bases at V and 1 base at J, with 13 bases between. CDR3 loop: CASSVGLSGGNTEAFF. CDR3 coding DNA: TGTGCCAGCAGCGTAGGCCTTTCGGGTGGGAACACTGAAGCTTTCTTT. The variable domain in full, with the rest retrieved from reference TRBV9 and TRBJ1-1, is DSGVTQTPKHLITATGQRVTLRCSPRSGDLSVYWYQQSLDQGLQFLIQYYNGEERAKGNILERFSAQQFPDLHSELNLSSLELGDSALYFCASSVGLSGGNTEAFFGQGTRLTVV.

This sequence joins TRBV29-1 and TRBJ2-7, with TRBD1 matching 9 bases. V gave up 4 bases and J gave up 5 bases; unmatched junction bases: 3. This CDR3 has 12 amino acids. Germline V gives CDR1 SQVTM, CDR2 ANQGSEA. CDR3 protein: CSVAGTGHEQYF. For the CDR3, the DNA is TGCAGCGTTGCAGGGACAGGGCACGAGCAGTACTTC.

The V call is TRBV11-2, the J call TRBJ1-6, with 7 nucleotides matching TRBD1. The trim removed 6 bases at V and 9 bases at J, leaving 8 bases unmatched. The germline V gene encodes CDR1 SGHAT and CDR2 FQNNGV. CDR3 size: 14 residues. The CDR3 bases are TGTGCCAGCAGTCCGACAGGGATACGTTCACCCCTCCACTTT. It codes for CASSPTGIRSPLHF.

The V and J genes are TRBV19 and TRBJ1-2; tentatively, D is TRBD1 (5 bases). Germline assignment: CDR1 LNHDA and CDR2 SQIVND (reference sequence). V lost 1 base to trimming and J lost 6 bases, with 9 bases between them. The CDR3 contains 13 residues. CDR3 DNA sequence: TGTGCCAGTAGTATAGCTACAGGAGATGGCTACACCTTC. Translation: CASSIATGDGYTF.

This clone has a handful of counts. CDR3 sequence reads: CASSLVSAQPTYEQYF. Here the CDR3 DNA reads TGTGCCAGCAGCTTAGTCTCTGCGCAGCCTACCTACGAGCAGTACTTC. This chain links TRBV11-3 with TRBJ2-7; D call uncertain. Looked up from germline, CDR1 is SGHNT and CDR2 is YENEEA. The CDR3 is made up of 16 amino acids. Trimming stripped 1 base from V and 2 bases from J, with 15 bases between.

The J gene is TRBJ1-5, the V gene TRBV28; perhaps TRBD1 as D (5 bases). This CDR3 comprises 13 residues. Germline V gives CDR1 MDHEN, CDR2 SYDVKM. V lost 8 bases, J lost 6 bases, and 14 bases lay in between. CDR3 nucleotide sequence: TGTGCCAGCCGGGGGACTGGGGCTCAGCCCCAGCATTTT. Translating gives CASRGTGAQPQHF.

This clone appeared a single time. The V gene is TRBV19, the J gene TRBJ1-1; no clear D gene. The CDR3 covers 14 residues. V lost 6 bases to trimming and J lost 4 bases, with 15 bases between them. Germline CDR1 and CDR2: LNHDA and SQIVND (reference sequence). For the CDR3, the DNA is TGTGCCAGTAGGCGGGCGGGTATCGGCACTGAAGCTTTCTTT. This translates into CASRRAGIGTEAFF.

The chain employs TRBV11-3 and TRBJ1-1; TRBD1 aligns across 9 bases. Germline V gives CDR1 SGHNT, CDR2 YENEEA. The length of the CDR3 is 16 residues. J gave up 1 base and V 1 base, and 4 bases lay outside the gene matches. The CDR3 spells CASSLGTGVRNTEAFF. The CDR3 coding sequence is TGTGCCAGCAGCTTAGGGACAGGGGTCCGGAACACTGAAGCTTTCTTT.

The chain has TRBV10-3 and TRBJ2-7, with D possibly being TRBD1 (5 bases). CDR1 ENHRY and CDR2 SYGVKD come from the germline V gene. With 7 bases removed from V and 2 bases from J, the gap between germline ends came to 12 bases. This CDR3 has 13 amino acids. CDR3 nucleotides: TGTGCCATCAAATACGACAGTGCCTACGAGCAGTACTTC. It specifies CAIKYDSAYEQYF.

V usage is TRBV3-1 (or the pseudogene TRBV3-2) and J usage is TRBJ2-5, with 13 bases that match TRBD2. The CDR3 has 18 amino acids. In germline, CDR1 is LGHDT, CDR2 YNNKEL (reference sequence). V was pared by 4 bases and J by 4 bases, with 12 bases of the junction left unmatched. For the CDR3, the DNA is TGTGCCAGCAGCCTATACTCACGGACTAGCGGGAGTGCAGAGACCCAGTACTTC. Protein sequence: CASSLYSRTSGSAETQYF.

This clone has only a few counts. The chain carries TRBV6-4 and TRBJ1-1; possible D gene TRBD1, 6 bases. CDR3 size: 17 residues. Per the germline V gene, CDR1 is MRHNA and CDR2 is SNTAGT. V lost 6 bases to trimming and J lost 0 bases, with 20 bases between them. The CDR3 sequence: CASRGGPWTAMNTEAFF. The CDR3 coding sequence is TGTGCCAGCAGGGGGGGACCTTGGACAGCCATGAACACTGAAGCTTTCTTT.

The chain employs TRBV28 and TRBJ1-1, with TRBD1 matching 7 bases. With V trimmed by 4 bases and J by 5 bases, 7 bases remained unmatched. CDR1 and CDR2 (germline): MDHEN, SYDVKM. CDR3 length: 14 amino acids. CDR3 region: CASSYPGGRTEAFF. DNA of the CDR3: TGTGCCAGCAGTTACCCAGGGGGGAGGACTGAAGCTTTCTTT.

The CDR3 nucleotides are TGCGCCAGCAGCCCATCCCTTGTTGTGTCCTCCTACGAGCAGTACTTC. Amino acids: CASSPSLVVSSYEQYF. The chain combines TRBV5-1 with TRBJ2-7, with D uncertain. This CDR3 is built from 16 residues. With 4 bases removed from V and 0 bases from J, the gap between germline ends came to 17 bases. The germline V gene encodes CDR1 SGHRS and CDR2 YFSETQ.

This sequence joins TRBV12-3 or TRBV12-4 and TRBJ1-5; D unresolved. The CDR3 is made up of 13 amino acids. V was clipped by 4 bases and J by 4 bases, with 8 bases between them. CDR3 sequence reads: CASSSGGNQPQHF. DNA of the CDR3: TGTGCCAGCAGTTCCGGAGGTAATCAGCCCCAGCATTTT.

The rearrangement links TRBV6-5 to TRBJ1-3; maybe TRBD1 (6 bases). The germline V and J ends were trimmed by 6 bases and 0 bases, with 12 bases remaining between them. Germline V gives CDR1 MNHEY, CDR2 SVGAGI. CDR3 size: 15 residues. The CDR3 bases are TGTGCCAGCAGGAGACAGGTTGCCTCTGGAAACACCATATATTTT. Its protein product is CASRRQVASGNTIYF.

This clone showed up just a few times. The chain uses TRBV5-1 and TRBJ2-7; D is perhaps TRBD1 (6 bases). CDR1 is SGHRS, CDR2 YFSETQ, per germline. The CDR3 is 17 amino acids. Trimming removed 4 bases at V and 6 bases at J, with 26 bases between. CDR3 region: CASSPTDSSGFGGEQYF. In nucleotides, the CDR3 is TGCGCCAGCAGCCCCACGGACAGCTCAGGTTTTGGTGGCGAGCAGTACTTC.

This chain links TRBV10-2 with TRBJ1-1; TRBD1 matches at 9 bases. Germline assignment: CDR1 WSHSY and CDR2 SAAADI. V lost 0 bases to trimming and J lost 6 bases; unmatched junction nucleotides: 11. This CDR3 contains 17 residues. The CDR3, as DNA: TGCGCCAGCAGTGAGTCATTCTGGACAGGGGTGGTAGCTGAAGCTTTCTTT. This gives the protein CASSESFWTGVVAEAFF.

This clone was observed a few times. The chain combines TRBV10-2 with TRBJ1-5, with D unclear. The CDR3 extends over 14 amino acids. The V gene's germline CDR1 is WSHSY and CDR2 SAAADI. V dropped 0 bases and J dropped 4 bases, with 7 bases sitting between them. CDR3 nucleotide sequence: TGCGCCAGCAGTGAGTCGGAGGAGAATCAGCCCCAGCATTTT. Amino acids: CASSESEENQPQHF.

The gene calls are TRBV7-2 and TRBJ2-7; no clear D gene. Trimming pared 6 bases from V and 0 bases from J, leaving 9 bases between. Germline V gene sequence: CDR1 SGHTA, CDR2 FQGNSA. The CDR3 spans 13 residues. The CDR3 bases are TGTGCCAGCAGGTCAGCGAGCTCCTACGAGCAGTACTTC. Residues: CASRSASSYEQYF. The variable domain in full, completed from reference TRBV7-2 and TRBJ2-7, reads GAGVSQSPSNKVTEKGKDVELRCDPISGHTALYWYRQSLGQGLEFLIYFQGNSAPDKSGLPSDRFSAERTGGSVSTLTIQRTQQEDSAVYLCASRSASSYEQYFGPGTRLTVT.

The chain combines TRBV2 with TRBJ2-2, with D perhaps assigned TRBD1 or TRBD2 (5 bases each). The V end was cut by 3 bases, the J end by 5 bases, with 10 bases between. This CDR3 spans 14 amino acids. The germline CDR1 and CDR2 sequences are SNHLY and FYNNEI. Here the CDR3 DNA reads TGTGCCAGCAGTGACGAATGGGGGACCGGGGAGCTGTTTTTT. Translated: CASSDEWGTGELFF.

CDR3 DNA sequence: TGTGCCAGCAGCCAAGATCGGGGAACAGGGGGTCCCTACGAGCAGTACTTC. The encoded protein is CASSQDRGTGGPYEQYF. V and J are TRBV14 and TRBJ2-7; 8 nucleotides line up with TRBD1. The CDR3 sequence is 17 residues long. Losses at the gene ends were 0 bases for V and 2 bases for J; bases not matched to a gene: 9. Germline V lookup: CDR1 SGHDN, CDR2 FVKESK.

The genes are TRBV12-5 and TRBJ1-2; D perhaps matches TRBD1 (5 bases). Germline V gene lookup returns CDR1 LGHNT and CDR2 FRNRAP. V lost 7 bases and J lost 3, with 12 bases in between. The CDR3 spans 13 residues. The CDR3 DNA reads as TGTGCTAGTGCCGTGAGGGGATACTATGGCTACACCTTC. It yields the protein CASAVRGYYGYTF.

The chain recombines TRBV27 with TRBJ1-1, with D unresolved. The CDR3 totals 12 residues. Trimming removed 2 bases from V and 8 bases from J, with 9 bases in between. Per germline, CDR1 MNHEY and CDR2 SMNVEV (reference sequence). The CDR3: CASSLNREEAFF. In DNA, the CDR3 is TGTGCCAGCAGTTTAAACAGAGAAGAAGCTTTCTTT.